This TCR beta chain was captured in a study of T-cell reconstitution after alpha-beta-depleted transplantation in children. Study observations and caveats: At one year after transplant, newly produced T cells mostly accounted for T-cell counts and diversity. Some patients' high day-60 TCRbeta diversity was attributed to recipient cells surviving conditioning. After transplant, at about two months, alpha-beta T cells were reportedly derived from several hundred expanded graft clones.

CDR3 size: 12 residues. CDR1 is MDHEN and CDR2 is SYDVKM in the germline V gene. The germline V and J ends were trimmed by 5 bases and 4 bases, with 8 bases remaining between them. This clonotype was counted ten times or more. Its antigen is currently unknown. Unique molecular identifiers were built into the TCRbeta library. TCRdb independently ran MiXCR on the PCR reads; one entry per CDR3 protein. The table shows around 300,000 distinct CDR3 sequences, with 9.5% to 13% occurring only once. The origin of this receptor is a male patient between 2 and 9 years old who had a stem cell transplant for chronic granulomatous disease, so the T cells may come from the graft donor. The chain has TRBV28 and TRBJ2-5, with D tentatively TRBD1 (5 bases). The specimen was peripheral blood, collected 180 days after TCRalphabeta/CD19-depleted stem cell transplant. CDR3: CASSTGRETQYF. The CDR3 DNA sequence: TGTGCCAGCAGTACAGGCAGAGAGACCCAGTACTTC. Drawing the rest from reference TRBV28 and TRBJ2-5, the complete variable domain is DVKVTQSSRYLVKRTGEKVFLECVQDMDHENMFWYRQDPGLGLRLIYFSYDVKMKEKGDIPEGYSVSREKKERFSLILESASTNQTSMYLCASSTGRETQYFGPGTRLLVL.